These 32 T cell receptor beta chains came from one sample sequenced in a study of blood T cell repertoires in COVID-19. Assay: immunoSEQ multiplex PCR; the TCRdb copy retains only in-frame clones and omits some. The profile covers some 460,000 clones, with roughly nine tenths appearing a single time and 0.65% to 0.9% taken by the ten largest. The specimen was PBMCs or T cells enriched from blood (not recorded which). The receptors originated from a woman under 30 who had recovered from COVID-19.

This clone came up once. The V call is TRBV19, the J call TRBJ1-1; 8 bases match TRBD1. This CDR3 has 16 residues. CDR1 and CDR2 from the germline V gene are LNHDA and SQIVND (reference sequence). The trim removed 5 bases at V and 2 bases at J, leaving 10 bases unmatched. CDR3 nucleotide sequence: TGTGCCAGTAGTCAAACTGGACAGGGATCCAACACTGAAGCTTTCTTT. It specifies CASSQTGQGSNTEAFF.

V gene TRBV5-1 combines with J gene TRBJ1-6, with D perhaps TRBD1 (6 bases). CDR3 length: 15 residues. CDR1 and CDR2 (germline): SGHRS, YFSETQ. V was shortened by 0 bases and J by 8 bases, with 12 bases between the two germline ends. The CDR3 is CASSLEHRADSPLHF. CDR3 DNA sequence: TGCGCCAGCAGCTTGGAGCACAGGGCGGATTCACCCCTCCACTTT.

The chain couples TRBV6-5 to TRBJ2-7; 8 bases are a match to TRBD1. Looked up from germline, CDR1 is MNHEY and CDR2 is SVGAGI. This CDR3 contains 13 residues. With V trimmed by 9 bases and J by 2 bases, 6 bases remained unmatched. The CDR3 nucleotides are TGTGCCAGTTCGACAGGGGAAGCCTACGAGCAGTACTTC. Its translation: CASSTGEAYEQYF.

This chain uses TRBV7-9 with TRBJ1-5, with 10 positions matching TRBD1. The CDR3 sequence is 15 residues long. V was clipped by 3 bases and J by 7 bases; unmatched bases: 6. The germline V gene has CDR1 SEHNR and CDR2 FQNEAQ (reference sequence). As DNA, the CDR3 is TGTGCCAGCAGCTTCGGACAGGGGGTCGGGCAGCCCCAGCATTTT. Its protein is CASSFGQGVGQPQHF.

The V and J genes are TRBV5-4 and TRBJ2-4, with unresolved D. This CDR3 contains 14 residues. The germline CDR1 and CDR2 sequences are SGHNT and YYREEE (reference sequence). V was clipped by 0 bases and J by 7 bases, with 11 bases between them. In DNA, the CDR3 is TGTGCCAGCAGCTTGGGACTGTCATCCAACATTCAGTACTTC. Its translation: CASSLGLSSNIQYF.

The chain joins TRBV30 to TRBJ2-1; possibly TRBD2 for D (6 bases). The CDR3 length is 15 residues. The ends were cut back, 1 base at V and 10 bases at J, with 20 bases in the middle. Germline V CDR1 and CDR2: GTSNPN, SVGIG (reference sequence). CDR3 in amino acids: CAWSEGTSGKREQFF. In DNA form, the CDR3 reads TGTGCCTGGAGTGAGGGGACTTCGGGTAAACGAGAGCAGTTCTTC.

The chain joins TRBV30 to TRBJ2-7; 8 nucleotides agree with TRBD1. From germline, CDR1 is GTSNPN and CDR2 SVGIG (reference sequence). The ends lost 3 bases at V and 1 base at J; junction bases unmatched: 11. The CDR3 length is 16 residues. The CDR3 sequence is CAWRIPGQGGSYEQYF. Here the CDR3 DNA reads TGTGCCTGGAGGATCCCAGGACAGGGAGGTTCCTACGAGCAGTACTTC. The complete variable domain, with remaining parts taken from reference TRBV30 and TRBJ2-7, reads SQTIHQWPATLVQPVGSPLSLECTVEGTSNPNLYWYRQAAGRGLQLLFYSVGIGQISSEVPQNLSASRPQDRQFILSSKKLLLSDSGFYLCAWRIPGQGGSYEQYFGPGTRLTVT.

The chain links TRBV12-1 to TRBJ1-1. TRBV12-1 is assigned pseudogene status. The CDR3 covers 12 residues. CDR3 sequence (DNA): TGTGCCAGCAGCTTTCGAGACACTGAAGCTTTCTTT. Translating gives CASSFRDTEAFF.

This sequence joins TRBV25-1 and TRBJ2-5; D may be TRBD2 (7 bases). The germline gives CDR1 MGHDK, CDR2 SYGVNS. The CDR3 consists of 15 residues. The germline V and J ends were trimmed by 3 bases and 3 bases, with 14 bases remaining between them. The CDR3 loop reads CASSDSGTLKETQYF. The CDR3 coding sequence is TGTGCCAGCAGTGACAGCGGGACACTCAAAGAGACCCAGTACTTC.

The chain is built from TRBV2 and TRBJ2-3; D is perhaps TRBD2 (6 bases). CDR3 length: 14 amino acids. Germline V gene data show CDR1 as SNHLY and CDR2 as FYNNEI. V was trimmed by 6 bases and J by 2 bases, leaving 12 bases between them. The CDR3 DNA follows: TGTGCCAGCAGACCGGGACTTATCACAGATACGCAGTATTTT. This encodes CASRPGLITDTQYF. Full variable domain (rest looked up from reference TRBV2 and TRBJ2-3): EPEVTQTPSHQVTQMGQEVILRCVPISNHLYFYWYRQILGQKVEFLVSFYNNEISEKSEIFDDQFSVERPDGSNFTLKIRSTKLEDSAMYFCASRPGLITDTQYFGPGTRLTVL.

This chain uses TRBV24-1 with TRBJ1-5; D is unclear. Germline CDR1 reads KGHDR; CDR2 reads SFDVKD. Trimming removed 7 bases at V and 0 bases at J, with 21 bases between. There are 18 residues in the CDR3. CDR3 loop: CATSFWGAKRYSNQPQHF. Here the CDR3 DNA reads TGTGCCACCAGCTTCTGGGGAGCGAAAAGATATAGCAATCAGCCCCAGCATTTT.

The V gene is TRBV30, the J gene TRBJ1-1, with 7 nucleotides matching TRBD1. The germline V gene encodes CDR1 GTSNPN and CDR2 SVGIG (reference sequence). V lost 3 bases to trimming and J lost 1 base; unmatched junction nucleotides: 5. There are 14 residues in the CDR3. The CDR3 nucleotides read TGTGCCTGGAGCTCCGGGACAGCGAACACTGAAGCTTTCTTT. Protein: CAWSSGTANTEAFF.

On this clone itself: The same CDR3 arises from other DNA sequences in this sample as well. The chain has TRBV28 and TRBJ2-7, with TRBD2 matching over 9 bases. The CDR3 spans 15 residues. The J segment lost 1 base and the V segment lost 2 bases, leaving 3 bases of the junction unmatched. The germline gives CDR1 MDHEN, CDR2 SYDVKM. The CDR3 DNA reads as TGTGCCAGCAGTTTAAGTAGCGGGGGATCCTACGAGCAGTACTTC. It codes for CASSLSSGGSYEQYF.

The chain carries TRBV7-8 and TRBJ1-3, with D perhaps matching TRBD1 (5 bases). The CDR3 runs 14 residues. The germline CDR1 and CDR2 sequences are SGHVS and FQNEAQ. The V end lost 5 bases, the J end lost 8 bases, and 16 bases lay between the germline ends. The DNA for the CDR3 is TGTGCCAGCAGCCCAGCTTTGGGGGGGGACACCATATATTTT. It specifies CASSPALGGDTIYF.

CDR3 nucleotide sequence: TGTGCCTGGAGGATGAGTTTCGACACTGAAGCTTTCTTT. Residues: CAWRMSFDTEAFF. This chain links TRBV30 with TRBJ1-1; no reliable D call. Per germline, CDR1 GTSNPN and CDR2 SVGIG (reference sequence). V lost 3 bases and J lost 3, with 11 bases in between. The CDR3 contains 13 residues.

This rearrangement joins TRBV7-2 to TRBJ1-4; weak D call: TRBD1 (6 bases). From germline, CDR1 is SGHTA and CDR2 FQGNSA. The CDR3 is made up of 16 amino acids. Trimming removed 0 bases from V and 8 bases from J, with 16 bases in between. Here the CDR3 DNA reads TGTGCCAGCAGCTTAGCGTCGGGGGGCCGGCGGGAAAAACTGTTTTTT. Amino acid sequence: CASSLASGGRREKLFF.

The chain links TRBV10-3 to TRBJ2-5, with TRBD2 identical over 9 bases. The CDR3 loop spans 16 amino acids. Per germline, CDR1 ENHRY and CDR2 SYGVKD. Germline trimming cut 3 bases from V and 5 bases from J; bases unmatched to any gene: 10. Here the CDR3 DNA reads TGTGCCATCAGTGATAGAGCGGGGGGTCCGGAGGAGACCCAGTACTTC. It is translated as CAISDRAGGPEETQYF.

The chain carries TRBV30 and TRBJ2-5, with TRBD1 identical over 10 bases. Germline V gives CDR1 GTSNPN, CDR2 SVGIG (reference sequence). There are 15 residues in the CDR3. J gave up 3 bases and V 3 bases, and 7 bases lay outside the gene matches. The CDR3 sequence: CAWRPSGTGEETQYF. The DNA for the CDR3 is TGTGCCTGGAGACCCTCCGGGACAGGGGAAGAGACCCAGTACTTC.

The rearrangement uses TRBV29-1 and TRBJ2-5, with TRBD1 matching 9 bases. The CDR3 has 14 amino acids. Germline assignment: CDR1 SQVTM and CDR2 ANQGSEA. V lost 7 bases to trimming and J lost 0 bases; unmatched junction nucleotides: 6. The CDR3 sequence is CSATRDRDQETQYF. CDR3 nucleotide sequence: TGCAGCGCTACCCGGGACAGGGACCAAGAGACCCAGTACTTC.

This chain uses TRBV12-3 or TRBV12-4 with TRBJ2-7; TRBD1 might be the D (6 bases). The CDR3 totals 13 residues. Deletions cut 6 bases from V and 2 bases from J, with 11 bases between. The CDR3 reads CASSRTAAYEQYF. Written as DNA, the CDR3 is TGTGCCAGCAGCCGGACAGCCGCCTACGAGCAGTACTTC.

DNA for the CDR3: TGTGCCAGCAGCTTCGACAGGGGATGGGCTCCCTACACCTTC. This encodes CASSFDRGWAPYTF. J is TRBJ1-2 and V is TRBV5-5; TRBD1 matches 8 bases. The germline CDR1 and CDR2 sequences are SGHKS and YYEKEE (reference sequence). V trimming: 2 bases; J trimming: 10 bases; junction bases outside the gene matches: 10. The CDR3 is 14 residues long.

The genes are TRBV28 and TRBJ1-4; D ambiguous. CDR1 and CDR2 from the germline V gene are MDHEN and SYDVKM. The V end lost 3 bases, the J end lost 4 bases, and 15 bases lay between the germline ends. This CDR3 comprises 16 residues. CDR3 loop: CASSFSLGVGNEKLFF. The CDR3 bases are TGTGCCAGCAGTTTTAGTTTGGGCGTAGGTAATGAAAAACTGTTTTTT.

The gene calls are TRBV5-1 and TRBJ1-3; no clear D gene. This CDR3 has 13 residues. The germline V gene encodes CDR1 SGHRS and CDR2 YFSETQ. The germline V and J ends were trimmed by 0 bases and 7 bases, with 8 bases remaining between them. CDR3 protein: CASSLAGGNTIYF. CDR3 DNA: TGCGCCAGCAGCTTGGCGGGAGGGAACACCATATATTTT. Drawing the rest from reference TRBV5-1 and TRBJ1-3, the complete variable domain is KAGVTQTPRYLIKTRGQQVTLSCSPISGHRSVSWYQQTPGQGLQFLFEYFSETQRNKGNFPGRFSGRQFSNSRSEMNVSTLELGDSALYLCASSLAGGNTIYFGEGSWLTVV.

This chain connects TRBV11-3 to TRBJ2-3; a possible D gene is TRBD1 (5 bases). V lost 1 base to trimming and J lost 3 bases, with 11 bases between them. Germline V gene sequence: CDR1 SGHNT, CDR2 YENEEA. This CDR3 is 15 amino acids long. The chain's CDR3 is CASSLGAGWTDTQYF. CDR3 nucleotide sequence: TGTGCCAGCAGCTTAGGGGCAGGGTGGACAGATACGCAGTATTTT.

CDR3 nucleotides: TGTGCCAGCAGTTTTCGGGTTGGGTGGGATACGCAGTATTTT. Amino acids: CASSFRVGWDTQYF. The V and J genes are TRBV7-9 and TRBJ2-3; D remains ambiguous. Germline V lookup: CDR1 SEHNR, CDR2 FQNEAQ (reference sequence). This CDR3 has 14 amino acids. V lost 6 bases to trimming and J lost 6 bases, with 16 bases between them.

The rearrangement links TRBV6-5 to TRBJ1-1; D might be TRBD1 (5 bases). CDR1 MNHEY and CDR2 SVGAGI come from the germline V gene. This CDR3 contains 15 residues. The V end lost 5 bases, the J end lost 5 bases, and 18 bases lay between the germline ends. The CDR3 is CASSLEVGGRTEAFF. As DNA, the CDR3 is TGTGCCAGCAGTCTTGAAGTGGGGGGTCGGACTGAAGCTTTCTTT.

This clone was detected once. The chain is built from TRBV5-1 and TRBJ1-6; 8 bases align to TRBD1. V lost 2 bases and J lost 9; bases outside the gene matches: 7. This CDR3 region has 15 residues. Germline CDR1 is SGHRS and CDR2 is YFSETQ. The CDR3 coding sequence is TGCGCCAGCAGCTTAGGACAGGGATTAAGTTCACCCCTCCACTTT. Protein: CASSLGQGLSSPLHF.

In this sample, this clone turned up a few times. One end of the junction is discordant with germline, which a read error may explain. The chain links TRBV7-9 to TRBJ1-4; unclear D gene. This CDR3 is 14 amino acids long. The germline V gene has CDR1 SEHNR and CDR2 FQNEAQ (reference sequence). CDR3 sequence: CASRLVGRSEKLFF. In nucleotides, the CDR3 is TGTGCCAGCCGCTTGGTGGGGAGGAGTGAAAAACTGTTTTTT.

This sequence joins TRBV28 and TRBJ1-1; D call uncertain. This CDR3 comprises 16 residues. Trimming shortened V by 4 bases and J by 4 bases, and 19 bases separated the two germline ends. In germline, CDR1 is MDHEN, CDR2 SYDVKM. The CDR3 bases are TGTGCCAGCAGTTACCTGGCCCGGAGAGATGGCACTGAAGCTTTCTTT. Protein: CASSYLARRDGTEAFF.

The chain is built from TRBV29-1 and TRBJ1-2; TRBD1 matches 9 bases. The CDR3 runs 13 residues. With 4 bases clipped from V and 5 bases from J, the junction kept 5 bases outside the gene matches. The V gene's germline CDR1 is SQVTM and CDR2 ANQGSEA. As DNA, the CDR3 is TGCAGCGTTGGACAGACAGGGGGATATGGCTACACCTTC. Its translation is CSVGQTGGYGYTF.

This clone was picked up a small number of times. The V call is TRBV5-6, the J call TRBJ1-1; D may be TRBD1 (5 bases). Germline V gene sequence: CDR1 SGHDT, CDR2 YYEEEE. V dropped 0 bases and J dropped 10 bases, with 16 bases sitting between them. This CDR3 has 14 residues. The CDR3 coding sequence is TGTGCCAGCAGCTTGGCGAAAGGCAGGGAAGGAGCTTTCTTT. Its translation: CASSLAKGREGAFF.

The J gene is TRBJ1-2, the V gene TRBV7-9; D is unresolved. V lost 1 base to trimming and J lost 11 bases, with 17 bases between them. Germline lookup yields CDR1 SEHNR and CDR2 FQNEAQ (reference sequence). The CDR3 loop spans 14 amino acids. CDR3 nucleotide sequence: TGTGCCAGCAGCTTAGAAGTCGTTCCGGGAGGGTACACCTTC. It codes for CASSLEVVPGGYTF.